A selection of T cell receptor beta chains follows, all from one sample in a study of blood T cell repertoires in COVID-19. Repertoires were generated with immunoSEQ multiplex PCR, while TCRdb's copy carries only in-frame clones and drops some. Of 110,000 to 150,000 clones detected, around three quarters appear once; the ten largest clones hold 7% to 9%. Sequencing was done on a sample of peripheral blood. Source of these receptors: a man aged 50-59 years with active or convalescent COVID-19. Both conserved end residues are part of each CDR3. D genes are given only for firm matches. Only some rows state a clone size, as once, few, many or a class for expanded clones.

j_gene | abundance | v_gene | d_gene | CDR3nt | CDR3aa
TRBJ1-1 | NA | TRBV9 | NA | TGTGCCAGCAGCGTAGAGGTACAGGAGGGGCCCCAAACTGAAGCTTTCTTT | CASSVEVQEGPQTEAFF
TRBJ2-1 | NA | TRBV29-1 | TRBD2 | TGCAGCCTCCCCGGACTAGCGGGAGGAAATGAGCAGTTCTTC | CSLPGLAGGNEQFF
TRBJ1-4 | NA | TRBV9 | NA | TGTGCCAGCAGCGTAGGGGAGGGGGTAGATGAAAAACTGTTTTTT | CASSVGEGVDEKLFF
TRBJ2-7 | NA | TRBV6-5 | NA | TGTGCCAGCAGAACTCTAGAAGAGCAGTACTTC | CASRTLEEQYF
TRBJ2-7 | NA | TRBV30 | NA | TGTGCCAGTGGGGGGTACGAGCAGTACTTC | CASGGYEQYF
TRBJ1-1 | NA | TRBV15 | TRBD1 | TGTGCCACCAGCCCCCACTCTGGACAGGGTGAAGCTTTCTTT | CATSPHSGQGEAFF
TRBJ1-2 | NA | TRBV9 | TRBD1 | TGTGCCAGCAGCGCACATACAGGGGACTATGGCTACACCTTC | CASSAHTGDYGYTF
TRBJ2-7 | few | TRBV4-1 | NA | TGCGCCAGCAGCCAGGCAGAGGACACCTCCTACGAGCAGTACTTC | CASSQAEDTSYEQYF
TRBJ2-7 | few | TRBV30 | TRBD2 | TGTGCCTGGAGGGGGACTAGCGGTTACGAGCAGTACTTC | CAWRGTSGYEQYF
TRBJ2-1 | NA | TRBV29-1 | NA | TGCAGCGTTGAAGGGACAGAGGTACCTAAGCAGTTCTTC | CSVEGTEVPKQFF
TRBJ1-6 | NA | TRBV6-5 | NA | TGTGCCAGCAGTTTGGGAGGGTCATATAATTCACCCCTCCACTTT | CASSLGGSYNSPLHF
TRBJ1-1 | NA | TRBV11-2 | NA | TGTGCCAGCAGCCGGGTTCCCACAGGGAACACTGAAGCTTTCTTT | CASSRVPTGNTEAFF
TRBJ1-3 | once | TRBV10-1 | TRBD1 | TGCGCCAGCAGCCGGGACAGGGGGACTGGAAACACCATATATTTT | CASSRDRGTGNTIYF
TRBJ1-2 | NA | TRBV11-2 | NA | TGTGCCAGCAGCCCAGCGGGGATTTATGGCTACACCTTC | CASSPAGIYGYTF
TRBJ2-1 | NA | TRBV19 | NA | TGTGCCAGTAGTATGGACGGACAGACCAGCTCCTACAATGAGCAGTTCTTC | CASSMDGQTSSYNEQFF
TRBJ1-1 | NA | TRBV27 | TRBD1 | TGTGCCAGCAGTTTTCCCGACAGGGTTGCTTTCTTT | CASSFPDRVAFF
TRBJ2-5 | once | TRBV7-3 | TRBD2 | TGTGCCAGCAGCTTACAAACGGGAGGGGAGACCCAGTACTTC | CASSLQTGGETQYF
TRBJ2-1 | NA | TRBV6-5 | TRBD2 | TGTGCCAGCACCGCCGCGGGAGGTCGGAATGAGCAGTTCTTC | CASTAAGGRNEQFF
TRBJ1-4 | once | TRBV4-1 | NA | TGCGCCAGCAGCCAAGTTTGGGGCTTGGGTGAAAAACTGTTTTTT | CASSQVWGLGEKLFF
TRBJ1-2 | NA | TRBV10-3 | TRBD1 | TGTGCCATCAGTGAATTTACGGGACAGGGCGCGCTCCTGAACTATGGCTACACCTTC | CAISEFTGQGALLNYGYTF
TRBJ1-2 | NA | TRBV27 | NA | TGTGCCAGCAGTCGGATAGGGGCTGATGGCTACACCTTC | CASSRIGADGYTF
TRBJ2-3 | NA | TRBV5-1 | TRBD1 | TGCGCCAGCAGGGCACAGGGGAGCACAGATACGCAGTATTTT | CASRAQGSTDTQYF
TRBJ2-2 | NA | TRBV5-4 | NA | TGTGCCAGCAGCTTGGGGCAGGGGAACACCGGGGAGCTGTTTTTT | CASSLGQGNTGELFF
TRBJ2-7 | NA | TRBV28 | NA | TGTGCCAGCAGATCTTCCTACGAGCAGTACTTC | CASRSSYEQYF
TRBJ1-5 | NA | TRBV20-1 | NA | TGCAGTGCTAGTCCAGGCCAGTTCACGGATCAGCCCCAGCATTTT | CSASPGQFTDQPQHF
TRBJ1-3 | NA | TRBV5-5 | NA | TGTGCCAGCAGCTGGGCAAACACCATATATTTT | CASSWANTIYF
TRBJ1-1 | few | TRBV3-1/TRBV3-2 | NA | TGTGCCAGCACCACAAGCGGGGAACGGGCTTGGTCTGAAGCTTTCTTT | CASTTSGERAWSEAFF
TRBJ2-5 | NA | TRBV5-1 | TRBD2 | TGCGCCAGCAGCTGGACTAGCGGGATGGAGACCCAGTACTTC | CASSWTSGMETQYF